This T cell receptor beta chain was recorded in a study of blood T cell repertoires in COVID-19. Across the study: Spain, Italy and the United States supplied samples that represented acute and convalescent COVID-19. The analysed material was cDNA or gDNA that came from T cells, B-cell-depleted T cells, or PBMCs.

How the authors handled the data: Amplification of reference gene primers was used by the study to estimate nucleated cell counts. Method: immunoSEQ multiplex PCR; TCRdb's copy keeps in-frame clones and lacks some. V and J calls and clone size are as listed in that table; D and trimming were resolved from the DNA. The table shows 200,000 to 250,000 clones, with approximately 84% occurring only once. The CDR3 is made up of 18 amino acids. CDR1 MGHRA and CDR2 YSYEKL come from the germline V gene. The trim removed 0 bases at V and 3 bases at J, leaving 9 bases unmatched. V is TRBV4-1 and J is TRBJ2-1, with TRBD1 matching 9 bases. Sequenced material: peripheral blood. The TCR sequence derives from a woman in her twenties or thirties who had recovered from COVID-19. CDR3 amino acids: CASSQDGDRAADYNEQFF. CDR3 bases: TGCGCCAGCAGCCAAGACGGGGACAGGGCAGCTGACTACAATGAGCAGTTCTTC.